This TCR beta chain emerged from a study of shared clonotypes between healthy human individuals. Whole-study results and caveats: Represented diversity, genetic and exposure-history alike, was limited by few donors. Generally, naive subsets came out with larger estimated richness than memory subsets. Read depth was anticipated to influence clonotype sharing among donors.

TCRdb's copy holds only in-frame clones and misses some; the assay was immunoSEQ multiplex PCR. The sample shows 2 million or so clones, 95% of them seen only once. V lost 9 bases to trimming and J lost 1 base; unmatched junction nucleotides: 9. Germline V lookup: CDR1 MNHNS, CDR2 SASEGT. CDR3 size: 14 residues. CD4+ cell separation produced CD45RA+ naive and CD45RA-negative memory subsets. As regards this clone: Its specificity is unknown.

The TCR comes from a young man in good health. Sequences were obtained from naive CD4+ T cells sorted from blood. Subset denoted: CD45RA+ positively selected. The V call is TRBV6-1, the J call TRBJ2-7; TRBD1 matches 7 bases. For the CDR3, the DNA is TGTGCCAGTATAAACAGGGGTGGATCCTACGAGCAGTACTTC. It specifies CASINRGGSYEQYF.